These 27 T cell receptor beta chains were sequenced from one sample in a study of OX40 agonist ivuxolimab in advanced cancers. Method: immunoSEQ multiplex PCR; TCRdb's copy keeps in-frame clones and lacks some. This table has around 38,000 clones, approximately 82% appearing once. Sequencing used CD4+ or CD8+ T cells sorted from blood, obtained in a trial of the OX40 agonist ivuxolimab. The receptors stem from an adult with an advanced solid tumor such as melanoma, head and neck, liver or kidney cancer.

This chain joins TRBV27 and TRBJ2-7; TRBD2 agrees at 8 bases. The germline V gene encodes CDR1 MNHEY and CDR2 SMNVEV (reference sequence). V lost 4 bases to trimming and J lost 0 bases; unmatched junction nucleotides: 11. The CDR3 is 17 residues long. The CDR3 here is CASSSPFSGTDSYEQYF. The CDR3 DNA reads TGTGCCAGCAGTTCCCCCTTTAGCGGGACCGACTCCTACGAGCAGTACTTC.

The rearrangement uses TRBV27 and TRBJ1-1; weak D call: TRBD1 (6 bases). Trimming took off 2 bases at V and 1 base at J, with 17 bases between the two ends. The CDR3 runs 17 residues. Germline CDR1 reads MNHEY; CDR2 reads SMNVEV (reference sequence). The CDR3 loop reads CASSLIPLQGANTEAFF. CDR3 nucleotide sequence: TGTGCCAGCAGTTTAATACCTCTACAGGGAGCGAACACTGAAGCTTTCTTT.

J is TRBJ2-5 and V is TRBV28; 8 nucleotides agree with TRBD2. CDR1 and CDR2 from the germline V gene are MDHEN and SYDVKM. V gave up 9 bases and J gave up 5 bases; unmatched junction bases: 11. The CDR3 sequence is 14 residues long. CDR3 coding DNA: TGTGCCAGTCTAGGCGGACTAGCCTACGAGACCCAGTACTTC. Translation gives CASLGGLAYETQYF.

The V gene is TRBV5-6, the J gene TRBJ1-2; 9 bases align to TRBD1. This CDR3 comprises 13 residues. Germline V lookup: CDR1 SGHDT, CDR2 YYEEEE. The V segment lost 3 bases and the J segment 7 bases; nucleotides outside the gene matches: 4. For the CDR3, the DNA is TGTGCCAGCAGCTGGGACAGGGAGGCTGGCTACACCTTC. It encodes CASSWDREAGYTF.

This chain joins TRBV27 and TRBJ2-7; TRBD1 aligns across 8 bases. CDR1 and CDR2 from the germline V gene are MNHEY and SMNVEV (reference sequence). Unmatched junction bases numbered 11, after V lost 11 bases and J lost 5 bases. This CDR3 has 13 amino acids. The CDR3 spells CAGKHDRGHEQYF. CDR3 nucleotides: TGTGCCGGCAAGCACGACAGGGGCCACGAGCAGTACTTC.

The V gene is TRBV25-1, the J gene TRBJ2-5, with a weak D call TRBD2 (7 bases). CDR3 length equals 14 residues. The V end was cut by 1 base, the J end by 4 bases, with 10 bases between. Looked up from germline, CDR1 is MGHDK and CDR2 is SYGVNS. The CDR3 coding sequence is TGTGCCAGCAGTGAATCGGGGGGCAGAGAGACCCAGTACTTC. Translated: CASSESGGRETQYF. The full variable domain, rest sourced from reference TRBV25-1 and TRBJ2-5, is EADIYQTPRYLVIGTGKKITLECSQTMGHDKMYWYQQDPGMELHLIHYSYGVNSTEKGDLSSESTVSRIRTEHFPLTLESARPSHTSQYLCASSESGGRETQYFGPGTRLLVL.

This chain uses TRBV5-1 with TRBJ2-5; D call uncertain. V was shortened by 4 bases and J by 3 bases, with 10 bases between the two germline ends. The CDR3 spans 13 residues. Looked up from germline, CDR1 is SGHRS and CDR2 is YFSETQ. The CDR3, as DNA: TGCGCCAGCAGCCCCCCGGTTGAAGAGACCCAGTACTTC. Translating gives CASSPPVEETQYF.

CDR3 DNA sequence: TGTGCCAGCAGCTTAGTTACTAGCACAGATACGCAGTATTTT. As protein: CASSLVTSTDTQYF. This chain links TRBV7-9 with TRBJ2-3; D not resolved. This CDR3 comprises 14 residues. Germline CDR1 is SEHNR and CDR2 is FQNEAQ (reference sequence). V shed 1 base and J shed 0 bases, with 5 bases lying between them.

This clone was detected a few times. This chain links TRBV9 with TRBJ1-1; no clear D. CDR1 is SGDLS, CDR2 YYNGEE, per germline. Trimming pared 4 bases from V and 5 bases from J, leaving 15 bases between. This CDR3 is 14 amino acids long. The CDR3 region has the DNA TGTGCCAGCAGCTTGGCCCCCACGGCAACTGAAGCTTTCTTT. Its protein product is CASSLAPTATEAFF.

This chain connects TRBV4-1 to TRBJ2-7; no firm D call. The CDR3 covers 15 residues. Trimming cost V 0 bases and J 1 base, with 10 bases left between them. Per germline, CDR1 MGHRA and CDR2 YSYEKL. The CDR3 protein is CASSQDPHQSYEQYF. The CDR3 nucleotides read TGCGCCAGCAGCCAAGATCCCCACCAGTCCTACGAGCAGTACTTC.

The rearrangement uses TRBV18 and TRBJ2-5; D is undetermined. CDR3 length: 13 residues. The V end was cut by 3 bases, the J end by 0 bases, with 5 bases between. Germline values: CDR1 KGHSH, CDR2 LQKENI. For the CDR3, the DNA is TGTGCCAGCTCACCTGGGTACCAAGAGACCCAGTACTTC. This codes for CASSPGYQETQYF.

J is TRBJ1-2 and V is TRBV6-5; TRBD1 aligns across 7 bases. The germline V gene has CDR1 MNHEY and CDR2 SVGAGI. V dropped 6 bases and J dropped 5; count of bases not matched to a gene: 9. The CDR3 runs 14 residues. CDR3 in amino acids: CASSLDRERYGYTF. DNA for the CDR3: TGTGCCAGCAGCCTAGACAGGGAACGTTATGGCTACACCTTC.

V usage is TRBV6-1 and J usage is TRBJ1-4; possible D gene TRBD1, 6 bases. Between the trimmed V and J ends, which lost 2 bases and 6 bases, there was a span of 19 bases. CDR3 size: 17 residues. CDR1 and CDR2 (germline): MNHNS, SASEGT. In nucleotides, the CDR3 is TGTGCCAGCAGTGAATTTAATGGGGGGGCCGCGGATGAAAAACTGTTTTTT. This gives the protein CASSEFNGGAADEKLFF.

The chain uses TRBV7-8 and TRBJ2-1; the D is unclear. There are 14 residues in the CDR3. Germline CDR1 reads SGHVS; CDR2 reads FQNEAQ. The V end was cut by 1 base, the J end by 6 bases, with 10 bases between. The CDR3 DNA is TGTGCCAGCAGCTTAGTTAAAACTGGCAATGAGCAGTTCTTC. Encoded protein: CASSLVKTGNEQFF.

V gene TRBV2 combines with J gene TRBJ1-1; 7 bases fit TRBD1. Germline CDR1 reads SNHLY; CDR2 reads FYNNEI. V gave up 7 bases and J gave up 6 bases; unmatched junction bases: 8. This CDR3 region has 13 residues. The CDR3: CASTGQLESEAFF. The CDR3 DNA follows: TGTGCCAGCACGGGACAGCTGGAATCTGAAGCTTTCTTT.

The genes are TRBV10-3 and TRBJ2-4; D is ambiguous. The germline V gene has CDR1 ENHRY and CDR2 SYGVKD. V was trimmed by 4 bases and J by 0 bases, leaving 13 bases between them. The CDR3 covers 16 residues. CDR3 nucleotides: TGTGCCATCAGTGCCGGACCATTGATAGCCAAAAACATTCAGTACTTC. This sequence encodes CAISAGPLIAKNIQYF.

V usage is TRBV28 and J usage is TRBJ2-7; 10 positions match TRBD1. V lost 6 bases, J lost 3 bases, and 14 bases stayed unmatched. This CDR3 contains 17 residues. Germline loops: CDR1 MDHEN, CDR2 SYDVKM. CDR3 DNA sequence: TGTGCCAGCAGCCCGGACAGGGGGGGGAACCGAAACTACGAGCAGTACTTC. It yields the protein CASSPDRGGNRNYEQYF.

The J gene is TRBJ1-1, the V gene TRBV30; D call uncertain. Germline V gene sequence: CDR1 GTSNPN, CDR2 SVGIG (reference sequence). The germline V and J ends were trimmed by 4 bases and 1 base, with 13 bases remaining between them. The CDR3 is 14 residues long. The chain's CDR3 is CAWNLGLANTEAFF. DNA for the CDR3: TGTGCCTGGAATCTAGGACTGGCGAACACTGAAGCTTTCTTT.

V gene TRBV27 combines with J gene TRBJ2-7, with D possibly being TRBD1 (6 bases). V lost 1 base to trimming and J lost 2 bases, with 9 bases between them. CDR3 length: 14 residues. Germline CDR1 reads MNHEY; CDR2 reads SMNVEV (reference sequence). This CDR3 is CASSLWQGTYEQYF. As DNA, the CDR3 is TGTGCCAGCAGTTTATGGCAGGGGACCTACGAGCAGTACTTC.

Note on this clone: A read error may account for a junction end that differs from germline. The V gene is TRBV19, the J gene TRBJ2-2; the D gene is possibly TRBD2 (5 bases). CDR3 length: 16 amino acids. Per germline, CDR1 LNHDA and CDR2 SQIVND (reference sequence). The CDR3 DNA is TGTGCCGGTAGTATTATGCTAGCCGCGAACACCGGGGAGCTGTTTTTT. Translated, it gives CAGSIMLAANTGELFF. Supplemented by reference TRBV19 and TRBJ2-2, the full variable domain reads DGGITQSPKYLFRKEGQNVTLSCEQNLNHDAMYWYRQDPGQGLRLIYYSQIVNDFQKGDIAEGYSVSREKKESFPLTVTSAQKNPTAFYLCAGSIMLAANTGELFFGEGSRLTVL.

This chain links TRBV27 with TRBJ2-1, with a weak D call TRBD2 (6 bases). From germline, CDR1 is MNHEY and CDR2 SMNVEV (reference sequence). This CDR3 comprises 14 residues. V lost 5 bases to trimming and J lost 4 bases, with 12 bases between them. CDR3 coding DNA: TGTGCCAGCAGTGTCTCTAGCGCTTACAATGAGCAGTTCTTC. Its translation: CASSVSSAYNEQFF.

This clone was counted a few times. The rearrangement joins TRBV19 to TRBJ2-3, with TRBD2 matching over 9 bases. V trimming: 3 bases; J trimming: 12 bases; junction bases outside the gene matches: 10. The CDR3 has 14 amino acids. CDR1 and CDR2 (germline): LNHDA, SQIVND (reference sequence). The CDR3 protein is CASSIGAGGRFQYF. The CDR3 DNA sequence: TGTGCCAGTAGTATCGGGGCGGGAGGGCGCTTCCAGTATTTT.

The CDR3 here is CASTQWTGLGQPQHF. DNA for the CDR3: TGTGCCAGCACCCAATGGACAGGGCTTGGCCAGCCCCAGCATTTT. The V gene is TRBV6-1, the J gene TRBJ1-5; 8 bases are a match to TRBD1. The CDR3 runs to 15 residues. Germline CDR1 reads MNHNS; CDR2 reads SASEGT. Germline trimming cut 7 bases from V and 7 bases from J; bases unmatched to any gene: 12.

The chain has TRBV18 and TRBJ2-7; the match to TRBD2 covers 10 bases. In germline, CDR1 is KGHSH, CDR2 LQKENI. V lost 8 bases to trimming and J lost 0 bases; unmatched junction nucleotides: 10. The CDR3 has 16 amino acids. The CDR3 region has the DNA TGTGCCAGCCGGTCGACTAGCGGGCCGATCTCCTACGAGCAGTACTTC. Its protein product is CASRSTSGPISYEQYF.

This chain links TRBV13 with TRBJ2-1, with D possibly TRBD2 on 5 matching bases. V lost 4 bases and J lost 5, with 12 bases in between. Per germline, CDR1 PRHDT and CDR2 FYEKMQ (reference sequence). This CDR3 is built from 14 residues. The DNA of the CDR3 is TGTGCCAGCAGCTACGGGGAATGGGACAATGAGCAGTTCTTC. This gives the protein CASSYGEWDNEQFF.

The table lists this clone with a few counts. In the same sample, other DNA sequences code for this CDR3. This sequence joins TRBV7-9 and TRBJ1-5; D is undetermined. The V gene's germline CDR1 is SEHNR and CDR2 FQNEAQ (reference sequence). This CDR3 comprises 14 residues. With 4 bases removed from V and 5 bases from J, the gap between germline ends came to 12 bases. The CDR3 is CASSSGLRDQPQHF. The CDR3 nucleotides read TGTGCCAGCAGCTCAGGCTTAAGGGATCAGCCCCAGCATTTT.

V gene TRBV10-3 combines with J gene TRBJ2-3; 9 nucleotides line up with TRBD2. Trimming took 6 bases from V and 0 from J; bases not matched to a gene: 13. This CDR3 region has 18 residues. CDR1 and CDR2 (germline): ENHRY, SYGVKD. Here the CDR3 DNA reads TGTGCCATCAGCCCTATATCGACTAGCGGCACTAGCACAGATACGCAGTATTTT. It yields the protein CAISPISTSGTSTDTQYF.